This is a list of T cell receptor beta chains from one sample in a study of T and B cells in COVID-19 patients. MiXCR, applied by TCRdb to the multiplex PCR reads, yields one record per CDR3 protein. This table holds some 16,000 distinct CDR3 sequences, 25% to 35% found once. The sequenced sample was blood. The receptors were gathered from a human donor who had recovered from COVID-19. The CDR3 runs from the conserved cysteine through the conserved F or W. Each record gives: clone size, D gene, V gene, J gene, CDR3 DNA, CDR3 protein. The D gene is left open where the match is weak. A clone size is listed for some rows: how often the clone was seen (once, few, many), or a class if it is expanded.

abundance: many
d_gene: -
v_gene: TRBV6-6
j_gene: TRBJ2-2
CDR3nt: TGTGCCAGCAGTCCCCCCCCGGCACTTTCTACCGGGGAGCTGTTTTTT
CDR3aa: CASSPPPALSTGELFF

abundance: -
d_gene: TRBD1
v_gene: TRBV5-6
j_gene: TRBJ2-7
CDR3nt: TGTGCCAGCAGGGGGACAGGGCCATCCTACGAGCAGTACTTC
CDR3aa: CASRGTGPSYEQYF

abundance: many
d_gene: -
v_gene: TRBV27
j_gene: TRBJ1-4
CDR3nt: TGTGCCAGCAGTTCATCAACTAATGAAAAACTGTTTTTT
CDR3aa: CASSSSTNEKLFF

abundance: many
d_gene: TRBD1
v_gene: TRBV19
j_gene: TRBJ1-5
CDR3nt: TGTGCCAGTAACCCTGACAGGGGCAATCAGCCCCAGCATTTT
CDR3aa: CASNPDRGNQPQHF

abundance: many
d_gene: -
v_gene: TRBV6-5
j_gene: TRBJ1-1
CDR3nt: TGTGCCAGCAGTGGGGGACGGAAAGCTTTCTTT
CDR3aa: CASSGGRKAFF

abundance: -
d_gene: -
v_gene: TRBV9
j_gene: TRBJ2-3
CDR3nt: TGTGCCAGCAGCGCGACCTCAGGTTCAGATACGCAGTATTTT
CDR3aa: CASSATSGSDTQYF

abundance: few
d_gene: -
v_gene: TRBV24-1
j_gene: TRBJ2-3
CDR3nt: TGTGCCGCCGGAGGGCTTTCTAGCACAGATACGCAGTATTTT
CDR3aa: CAAGGLSSTDTQYF

abundance: few
d_gene: TRBD1
v_gene: TRBV6-1
j_gene: TRBJ1-4
CDR3nt: TGTGCCAGCAGTGAATTTGGACAGGGAGGAGAAAAACTGTTTTTT
CDR3aa: CASSEFGQGGEKLFF

abundance: -
d_gene: TRBD1
v_gene: TRBV24-1
j_gene: TRBJ1-1
CDR3nt: TGTGCCACCAGTGAATCTACAGGGGGCACTGAAGCTTTCTTT
CDR3aa: CATSESTGGTEAFF

abundance: few
d_gene: -
v_gene: TRBV6-2/TRBV6-3
j_gene: TRBJ2-7
CDR3nt: TGTGCCAGCAGTGACCCTACAGGGATCCTCGAGCAGTACTTC
CDR3aa: CASSDPTGILEQYF

abundance: few
d_gene: -
v_gene: TRBV5-4
j_gene: TRBJ2-7
CDR3nt: TGTGCCAGCAGACAGGGTATGACGGGCGAGCAGTACTTC
CDR3aa: CASRQGMTGEQYF

abundance: many
d_gene: -
v_gene: TRBV6-2/TRBV6-3
j_gene: TRBJ2-3
CDR3nt: TGTGCCAGCAGTTCGGTCCCAGATACGCAGTATTTT
CDR3aa: CASSSVPDTQYF

abundance: medium-sized
d_gene: -
v_gene: TRBV29-1
j_gene: TRBJ2-7
CDR3nt: TGCAGCGCACTACTCCTGGACAGTCTCTACGAGCAGTACTTC
CDR3aa: CSALLLDSLYEQYF

abundance: -
d_gene: TRBD2
v_gene: TRBV27
j_gene: TRBJ2-5
CDR3nt: TGTGCCAGCAGTTTTACTAGCGGGGGAGGTGAGACCCAGTACTTC
CDR3aa: CASSFTSGGGETQYF

abundance: once
d_gene: TRBD2
v_gene: TRBV28
j_gene: TRBJ2-1
CDR3nt: TGTGCCAGCAGTTCCTCCAGGGCGGGGGAGTTCTTC
CDR3aa: CASSSSRAGEFF

abundance: medium-sized
d_gene: -
v_gene: TRBV7-9
j_gene: TRBJ2-2
CDR3nt: TGTGCCAGCAGCTTGCTAGCGACCACCGGGGAGCTGTTTTTT
CDR3aa: CASSLLATTGELFF

abundance: -
d_gene: -
v_gene: TRBV21-1
j_gene: TRBJ2-1
CDR3nt: TGTGCCAGCAGCAAAAGGGGCGGGTTGGGGAGGTATGAGCAGTTCTTC
CDR3aa: CASSKRGGLGRYEQFF

abundance: -
d_gene: -
v_gene: TRBV20-1
j_gene: TRBJ2-1
CDR3nt: TGCAGTGCTAGAGACCCGGCGGTAGGTGAGCAGTTCTTC
CDR3aa: CSARDPAVGEQFF

abundance: -
d_gene: TRBD1
v_gene: TRBV7-2
j_gene: TRBJ2-7
CDR3nt: TGTGCCAGCAGCGTACAGGGGACCTCCTACGAGCAGTACTTC
CDR3aa: CASSVQGTSYEQYF

abundance: -
d_gene: TRBD1
v_gene: TRBV6-2/TRBV6-3
j_gene: TRBJ2-7
CDR3nt: TGTGCCAGCAGTTATGGGACAGGAAACGAAGCCCTACGAGAGCAGTACTTC
CDR3aa: CASSYGTGNEALREQYF

abundance: -
d_gene: TRBD1
v_gene: TRBV20-1
j_gene: TRBJ1-5
CDR3nt: TGCAGTTGGACAGGGGGCAGCAATCAGCCCCAGCATTTT
CDR3aa: CSWTGGSNQPQHF

abundance: -
d_gene: TRBD1
v_gene: TRBV20-1
j_gene: TRBJ1-4
CDR3nt: TGCAGTGCTATTACAGGGGATGGCGTTGAAAAACTGTTTTTT
CDR3aa: CSAITGDGVEKLFF

abundance: -
d_gene: TRBD2
v_gene: TRBV29-1
j_gene: TRBJ2-3
CDR3nt: TGCAGCGTTGCGTTCGGTGGTACCGGGGAGGGAGATACGCAGTATTTT
CDR3aa: CSVAFGGTGEGDTQYF

abundance: few
d_gene: TRBD2
v_gene: TRBV5-6
j_gene: TRBJ2-7
CDR3nt: TGTGCCAGCAGGAGGGGAGGGTACTACGAGCAGTACTTC
CDR3aa: CASRRGGYYEQYF

abundance: -
d_gene: -
v_gene: TRBV5-4
j_gene: TRBJ2-2
CDR3nt: TGTGCCAGCAGGACGGACTCCAACACCGGGGAGCTGTTTTTT
CDR3aa: CASRTDSNTGELFF

abundance: once
d_gene: TRBD1
v_gene: TRBV7-2
j_gene: TRBJ2-3
CDR3nt: TGTGCCAGCAGCTTCCCGCAGGGGGCACCCACAGATACGCAGTATTTT
CDR3aa: CASSFPQGAPTDTQYF

abundance: -
d_gene: TRBD1
v_gene: TRBV18
j_gene: TRBJ1-2
CDR3nt: TGTGCCAGCTCAGCCTCGGGACAGGGAGGCGGCTACACCTTC
CDR3aa: CASSASGQGGGYTF

abundance: few
d_gene: -
v_gene: TRBV19
j_gene: TRBJ1-1
CDR3nt: TGTGCCAGCTCCCTGCCAGAGACTGAAGCTTTCTTT
CDR3aa: CASSLPETEAFF

abundance: many
d_gene: -
v_gene: TRBV27
j_gene: TRBJ2-1
CDR3nt: TGTGCCAGCAGTTTGAATGAGGACAAGTTCTGGGCATCCTACAATGAGCAGTTCTTC
CDR3aa: CASSLNEDKFWASYNEQFF

abundance: few
d_gene: -
v_gene: TRBV13
j_gene: TRBJ1-5
CDR3nt: TGTGCCAGCAGCTTGAGGGACACCAACAATCAGCCCCAGCATTTT
CDR3aa: CASSLRDTNNQPQHF

abundance: -
d_gene: TRBD2
v_gene: TRBV7-2
j_gene: TRBJ2-5
CDR3nt: TGTGCCAGCAGCTTAGGGGGGGGTCCTTCAGAGACCCAGTACTTC
CDR3aa: CASSLGGGPSETQYF

abundance: many
d_gene: -
v_gene: TRBV18
j_gene: TRBJ2-3
CDR3nt: TGTGCCAGCTCACCACGGCAACCGACGGAGAGCACAGATACGCAGTATTTT
CDR3aa: CASSPRQPTESTDTQYF

abundance: medium-sized
d_gene: -
v_gene: TRBV6-5
j_gene: TRBJ2-5
CDR3nt: TGTGCCAGCGGGTGGACAAACCAAGAGACCCAGTACTTC
CDR3aa: CASGWTNQETQYF

abundance: medium-sized
d_gene: -
v_gene: TRBV11-1
j_gene: TRBJ2-2
CDR3nt: TGTGCCAGCAGCGCCCTGACAAACACCGGGGAGCTGTTTTTT
CDR3aa: CASSALTNTGELFF

abundance: -
d_gene: -
v_gene: TRBV27
j_gene: TRBJ2-7
CDR3nt: TGTGCCAGCAGCCTATCCCCCCACCGGAACAGCATCTACGAGCAGTACTTC
CDR3aa: CASSLSPHRNSIYEQYF

abundance: -
d_gene: -
v_gene: TRBV11-1
j_gene: TRBJ2-3
CDR3nt: TGTGCCAGCAGCTTAGCGGACAGAGCGACGCAGTATTTT
CDR3aa: CASSLADRATQYF

abundance: few
d_gene: -
v_gene: TRBV7-7
j_gene: TRBJ2-1
CDR3nt: TGTGCCAGCGGCACGGTCGTAAGGGAGCAGTTCTTC
CDR3aa: CASGTVVREQFF

abundance: many
d_gene: -
v_gene: TRBV27
j_gene: TRBJ1-2
CDR3nt: TGTGCCAGCAGACCACCCGGACAGCGGCATGGCTACACCTTC
CDR3aa: CASRPPGQRHGYTF

abundance: -
d_gene: -
v_gene: TRBV5-4
j_gene: TRBJ2-7
CDR3nt: TGTGCCAGCAGCTCCGGCGGGCAGAGAGCCTACGTGCAGTACTTC
CDR3aa: CASSSGGQRAYVQYF

abundance: few
d_gene: -
v_gene: TRBV5-1
j_gene: TRBJ2-7
CDR3nt: TGCGCCAGCAGCTTGACCACCTACGAGCAGTACTTC
CDR3aa: CASSLTTYEQYF

abundance: medium-sized
d_gene: TRBD2
v_gene: TRBV19
j_gene: TRBJ2-1
CDR3nt: TGTGCCAGTAGTATCCTAGCGGGGGTACCCAATGAGCAGTTCTTC
CDR3aa: CASSILAGVPNEQFF

abundance: -
d_gene: TRBD1
v_gene: TRBV6-1
j_gene: TRBJ2-3
CDR3nt: TGTGCCAGCACGAGACAGGGTTCTGCAGATACGCAGTATTTT
CDR3aa: CASTRQGSADTQYF

abundance: once
d_gene: TRBD1
v_gene: TRBV7-2
j_gene: TRBJ1-5
CDR3nt: TGTGCCAGCAGCTTACAGGGGGCTCAGCCCCAGCATTTT
CDR3aa: CASSLQGAQPQHF

abundance: -
d_gene: -
v_gene: TRBV6-5
j_gene: TRBJ1-3
CDR3nt: TGTGCCAGCAGCCCCGGGGGGGGAAACACCATATATTTT
CDR3aa: CASSPGGGNTIYF

abundance: few
d_gene: -
v_gene: TRBV12-3/TRBV12-4
j_gene: TRBJ2-4
CDR3nt: TGTGCCAGCAGCCCGTTCCAGGGGAACATTCAGTACTTC
CDR3aa: CASSPFQGNIQYF

abundance: few
d_gene: -
v_gene: TRBV7-2
j_gene: TRBJ2-2
CDR3nt: TGTGCCAGCAGCCTAATGAGGACCGAGACCGGGGAGCTGTTTTTT
CDR3aa: CASSLMRTETGELFF

abundance: many
d_gene: TRBD1
v_gene: TRBV6-1
j_gene: TRBJ1-4
CDR3nt: TGTGCCACCGAAATAGGACAGGGGGCTGAAAAACTGTTTTTT
CDR3aa: CATEIGQGAEKLFF

abundance: -
d_gene: -
v_gene: TRBV19
j_gene: TRBJ1-2
CDR3nt: TGTGCCAGTTCTACAGAGGGGCCCGTCTATGGCTACACCTTC
CDR3aa: CASSTEGPVYGYTF

abundance: few
d_gene: -
v_gene: TRBV7-2
j_gene: TRBJ2-3
CDR3nt: TGTGCCAGCAGCTTATCGGGGGGCGGGGTTGTTTCGCAGTATTTT
CDR3aa: CASSLSGGGVVSQYF

abundance: -
d_gene: -
v_gene: TRBV7-3
j_gene: TRBJ2-5
CDR3nt: TGTGCCAGCAGCTCAGGGACCCAAGAGACCCAGTACTTC
CDR3aa: CASSSGTQETQYF

abundance: few
d_gene: TRBD1
v_gene: TRBV6-1
j_gene: TRBJ1-6
CDR3nt: TGTGCCAGCAGCGACCCGCTTCAGGGGGCGCTTTCACCCCTCCACTTT
CDR3aa: CASSDPLQGALSPLHF

abundance: -
d_gene: -
v_gene: TRBV18
j_gene: TRBJ1-1
CDR3nt: TGTGCCAGCTCACTCCAGGGGAGGACGAGTCTATTCGCTGAAGCTTTCTTT
CDR3aa: CASSLQGRTSLFAEAFF

abundance: few
d_gene: -
v_gene: TRBV10-3
j_gene: TRBJ1-2
CDR3nt: TGTGCCATCAGTGAGGCTCAACGGTATGGCTACACCTTC
CDR3aa: CAISEAQRYGYTF

abundance: medium-sized
d_gene: -
v_gene: TRBV6-2/TRBV6-3
j_gene: TRBJ2-2
CDR3nt: TGTGCCAGCAGTTCAGGGGACACCGGGGAGCTGTTTTTT
CDR3aa: CASSSGDTGELFF